This T cell receptor beta chain was recovered during a study of patients and donors after allogeneic stem cell transplantation. TCRdb re-derived calls from the RT-PCR reads in MiXCR, one entry per CDR3 protein. Among fewer than 200,000 distinct CDR3 sequences, over 25% were seen once, and the ten largest hold about 3%. The germline V gene has CDR1 KGHSH and CDR2 LQKENI. V lost 8 bases and J lost 4, with 11 bases in between. The CDR3 contains 13 residues. The chain links TRBV18 to TRBJ2-2; D call uncertain. This TCR came from a human donor who was either an allogeneic HSCT recipient or a stem cell or donor lymphocyte infusion donor (not recorded which). It is not recorded whose cells these are; they may come from a transplant donor. Sequencing input: blood, either unsorted or a sorted T cell fraction (not recorded which). As DNA, the CDR3 is TGTGCCAGCCGAGACGGATCCACCGGGGAGCTGTTTTTT. Translation: CASRDGSTGELFF. The whole variable domain, filled in from reference TRBV18 and TRBJ2-2, reads NAGVMQNPRHLVRRRGQEARLRCSPMKGHSHVYWYRQLPEEGLKFMVYLQKENIIDESGMPKERFSAEFPKEGPSILRIQQVVRGDSAAYFCASRDGSTGELFFGEGSRLTVL.